The entry that follows covers one T cell receptor beta chain sequence. The data were taken from a study of blood T cell repertoires in COVID-19. In the study overall: Acute and convalescent COVID-19 specimens originated in the United States, Italy and Spain. Sample material is recorded as cDNA or gDNA derived from T cells, B-cell-depleted T cells, or PBMCs.

This CDR3 region has 16 residues. V shed 10 bases, J shed 1 base, and the junction held 11 bases outside the gene matches. CDR1 is SNHLY and CDR2 is FYNNEI in the germline V gene. Authors' data handling: Quantification of nucleated cells was approximated via reference gene primer amplification. Clones were sequenced by immunoSEQ multiplex PCR, and TCRdb holds only the in-frame ones, with some missing. V and J calls and clone size follow that table, whereas D and trimming were derived from the DNA. The table records about 160,000 clones, 70% to 85% of them present only once. Sequencing input: peripheral blood. V and J are TRBV2 and TRBJ2-2, with TRBD2 matching over 8 bases. The sequence was obtained from a middle-aged woman with COVID-19, enrolled during active disease. The CDR3 region is CAIYPGGALNTGELFF. The CDR3 DNA sequence: TGTGCCATCTACCCGGGGGGGGCCTTGAACACCGGGGAGCTGTTTTTT.